Detailed here is one TCR beta chain. Its target is unknown. This record belongs to a study of cytomegalovirus exposure and HLA in healthy donors. Looking at the study overall: When roughly 420 donors were genotyped, 80% to 90% of them were found to fall in the Caucasian-associated ancestry cluster. Overall study results and limits: Cytomegalovirus-associated status was assigned to about 160 TCR beta chains. As immune exposure information, only CMV serostatus was available.

The PCR was carried out with 60 Vbeta primers and 13 Jbeta primers. Assay: immunoSEQ multiplex PCR; the TCRdb copy retains only in-frame clones and omits some. The sample records hundreds of thousands of clones, approximately 82% being singletons. Per the germline V gene, CDR1 is MDHEN and CDR2 is SYDVKM. V was cut by 8 bases and J by 3 bases, with 14 bases left in between. CDR3 length equals 14 residues. Sequenced sample: PBMCs. The chain links TRBV28 to TRBJ1-3; perhaps TRBD1 as D (5 bases). The sequence was collected from a male donor in good health and CMV-seronegative. CDR3 DNA sequence: TGTGCCAGCGGGGGAGGGTTAGGTGGAAACACCATATATTTT. Amino acid sequence: CASGGGLGGNTIYF.